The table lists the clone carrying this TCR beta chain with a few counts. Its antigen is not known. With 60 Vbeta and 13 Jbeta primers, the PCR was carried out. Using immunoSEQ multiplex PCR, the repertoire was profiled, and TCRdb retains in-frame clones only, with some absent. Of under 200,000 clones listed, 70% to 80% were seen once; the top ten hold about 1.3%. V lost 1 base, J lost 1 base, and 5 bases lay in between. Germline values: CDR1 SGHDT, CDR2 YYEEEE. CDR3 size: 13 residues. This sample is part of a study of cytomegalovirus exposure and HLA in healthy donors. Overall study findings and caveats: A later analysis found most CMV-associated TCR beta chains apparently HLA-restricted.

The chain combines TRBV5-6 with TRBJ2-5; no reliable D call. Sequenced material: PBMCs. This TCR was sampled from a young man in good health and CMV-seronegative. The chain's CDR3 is CASSLPGQETQYF. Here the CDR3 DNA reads TGTGCCAGCAGCTTGCCGGGCCAAGAGACCCAGTACTTC.